This entry lists 21 T cell receptor beta chains sequenced from one sample in a study of T cell responses to AZD1222 COVID-19 vaccine. Sequencing used immunoSEQ multiplex PCR; TCRdb keeps in-frame clones, though not all of them. Found here are 150,000 to 200,000 clones, 88% of them singletons; the top ten hold 9.5% to 13%. Sequencing used peripheral blood, obtained 28 days after the second AZD1222 dose. Every receptor here comes from an adult who received the AZD1222 COVID-19 vaccine.

This clone was observed a few times. The rearrangement links TRBV27 to TRBJ2-1; TRBD2 aligns across 13 bases. V trimming: 5 bases; J trimming: 2 bases; junction bases outside the gene matches: 6. CDR3 length equals 17 residues. Germline V CDR1 and CDR2: MNHEY, SMNVEV (reference sequence). The CDR3 coding sequence is TGTGCCAGCAGTCCCAGACTAGCGGGGGGCGCCTACAATGAGCAGTTCTTC. This codes for CASSPRLAGGAYNEQFF.

This clone appeared a few times. CDR3 nucleotide sequence: TGTGCCAGCAGTGTCGGGGGGGTCCTCGAAGCTTTCTTT. Its translation: CASSVGGVLEAFF. The chain recombines TRBV12-3 or TRBV12-4 with TRBJ1-1; possibly TRBD1 for D (5 bases). Trimming shortened V by 5 bases and J by 8 bases, and 15 bases separated the two germline ends. This CDR3 comprises 13 residues.

CDR3 bases: TGTGCCAGCAGTCACGGGGGGAACTATGGCTACACCTTC. This sequence encodes CASSHGGNYGYTF. V gene TRBV12-3 or TRBV12-4 combines with J gene TRBJ1-2, with D possibly TRBD1 on 5 matching bases. This CDR3 has 13 amino acids. V gave up 5 bases and J gave up 2 bases, with 9 bases separating them.

This chain connects TRBV19 to TRBJ1-1; TRBD1 matches 9 bases. Looked up from germline, CDR1 is LNHDA and CDR2 is SQIVND (reference sequence). With V trimmed by 5 bases and J by 6 bases, 13 bases remained unmatched. This CDR3 has 16 residues. CDR3 sequence reads: CASSPQRTGAGPEAFF. The CDR3 DNA reads TGTGCCAGTAGTCCACAACGGACAGGGGCTGGTCCTGAAGCTTTCTTT. Full variable domain (outside the CDR3, taken from reference TRBV19 and TRBJ1-1): DGGITQSPKYLFRKEGQNVTLSCEQNLNHDAMYWYRQDPGQGLRLIYYSQIVNDFQKGDIAEGYSVSREKKESFPLTVTSAQKNPTAFYLCASSPQRTGAGPEAFFGQGTRLTVV.

This clone has more than one count but fewer than ten. The V call is TRBV13, the J call TRBJ2-7; TRBD1 aligns across 9 bases. CDR3 size: 15 residues. V lost 4 bases, J lost 3 bases, and 7 bases stayed unmatched. Germline CDR1 reads PRHDT; CDR2 reads FYEKMQ (reference sequence). The CDR3 DNA is TGTGCCAGCAGCTGGACAGGGGTGGAAAACTACGAGCAGTACTTC. Its protein product is CASSWTGVENYEQYF. The full variable domain, rest sourced from reference TRBV13 and TRBJ2-7, is AAGVIQSPRHLIKEKRETATLKCYPIPRHDTVYWYQQGPGQDPQFLISFYEKMQSDKGSIPDRFSAQQFSDYHSELNMSSLELGDSALYFCASSWTGVENYEQYFGPGTRLTVT.

The V call is TRBV5-1, the J call TRBJ2-3; TRBD2 matches 11 bases. CDR3 length equals 15 residues. Germline V gene lookup returns CDR1 SGHRS and CDR2 YFSETQ. The V segment lost 7 bases and the J segment 2 bases; nucleotides outside the gene matches: 6. CDR3 region: CASQIAGGYTDTQYF. The DNA of the CDR3 is TGCGCCAGCCAAATAGCGGGGGGGTACACAGATACGCAGTATTTT.

This clone was recorded only once. The rearrangement links TRBV6-2 or TRBV6-3 to TRBJ2-5; D unclear. Per the germline V gene, CDR1 is MNHEY and CDR2 is SVGEGT. The CDR3 has 13 amino acids. V lost 3 bases to trimming and J lost 5 bases, with 10 bases between them. CDR3 amino acids: CASSYPAQETQYF. The DNA of the CDR3 is TGTGCCAGCAGTTATCCGGCCCAGGAGACCCAGTACTTC.

This chain connects TRBV7-3 to TRBJ1-1; D not certain. Trimming left V 1 base short and J 0 bases short, with 3 bases between. Germline V lookup: CDR1 SGHTA, CDR2 FQGTGA. There are 13 residues in the CDR3. CDR3 loop: CASSLMLNTEAFF. CDR3 DNA sequence: TGTGCCAGCAGCTTAATGCTGAACACTGAAGCTTTCTTT. Together with reference TRBV7-3 and TRBJ1-1, the CDR3 gives the full variable domain: GAGVSQTPSNKVTEKGKYVELRCDPISGHTALYWYRQSLGQGPEFLIYFQGTGAADDSGLPNDRFFAVRPEGSVSTLKIQRTERGDSAVYLCASSLMLNTEAFFGQGTRLTVV.

The rearrangement uses TRBV5-1 and TRBJ1-2, with TRBD1 identical over 9 bases. This CDR3 comprises 13 residues. CDR1 and CDR2 (germline): SGHRS, YFSETQ. V shed 0 bases and J 14 bases; nucleotides not matched to a gene: 8. The CDR3 loop is CASSLEGQGGKTF. CDR3 nucleotides: TGCGCCAGCAGCTTGGAGGGACAGGGAGGAAAAACCTTC.

This sequence joins TRBV6-6 and TRBJ1-5, with 10 bases identical to TRBD1. The CDR3 sequence is 13 residues long. V lost 7 bases, J lost 6 bases, and 3 bases stayed unmatched. CDR1 and CDR2 from the germline V gene are MNHNY and SVGAGI (reference sequence). The DNA of the CDR3 is TGTGCCAGCAACAGACAGGGGGCTCAGCCCCAGCATTTT. Residues: CASNRQGAQPQHF.

The chain employs TRBV2 and TRBJ1-1; no firm D call. Trimming took 9 bases from V and 2 from J, leaving 4 bases between them. Looked up from germline, CDR1 is SNHLY and CDR2 is FYNNEI. This CDR3 has 10 residues. This CDR3 reads CASSNTEAFF. Written as DNA, the CDR3 is TGTGCCAGTTCAAACACTGAAGCTTTCTTT.

The rearrangement joins TRBV25-1 to TRBJ2-7; 7 bases match TRBD2. This CDR3 comprises 15 residues. The J segment lost 4 bases and the V segment lost 5 bases, leaving 11 bases of the junction unmatched. Looked up from germline, CDR1 is MGHDK and CDR2 is SYGVNS. CDR3 sequence: CASSTPGLRGYEQYF. The CDR3 DNA follows: TGTGCCAGCAGTACCCCGGGACTAAGAGGATACGAGCAGTACTTC.

The CDR3 loop is CASSLGPVGANEKLFF. CDR3 DNA: TGTGCCAGCAGTTTAGGACCGGTCGGTGCTAATGAAAAACTGTTTTTT. The chain combines TRBV28 with TRBJ1-4; D call uncertain. Germline V gene lookup returns CDR1 MDHEN and CDR2 SYDVKM. The CDR3 has 16 amino acids. The germline V and J ends were trimmed by 2 bases and 3 bases, with 13 bases remaining between them.

V and J are TRBV2 and TRBJ2-2; no definite D call. Germline V gene sequence: CDR1 SNHLY, CDR2 FYNNEI. The CDR3 totals 14 residues. Trimming left V 8 bases short and J 2 bases short, with 12 bases between. The CDR3 loop is CASGLTLNTGELFF. The CDR3 region has the DNA TGTGCCAGCGGCCTGACACTAAACACCGGGGAGCTGTTTTTT. Filled out from reference TRBV2 and TRBJ2-2, the complete variable domain reads EPEVTQTPSHQVTQMGQEVILRCVPISNHLYFYWYRQILGQKVEFLVSFYNNEISEKSEIFDDQFSVERPDGSNFTLKIRSTKLEDSAMYFCASGLTLNTGELFFGEGSRLTVL.

This sequence joins TRBV4-2 and TRBJ1-1, with a possible D match to TRBD1 (5 bases). CDR3 length: 15 amino acids. V was trimmed by 2 bases and J by 6 bases, leaving 16 bases between them. The germline CDR1 and CDR2 sequences are LGHNA and YNFKEQ. Written as DNA, the CDR3 is TGTGCCAGCAGCCAAACCGACAGTGGGTCTGCTGAAGCTTTCTTT. Amino acid sequence: CASSQTDSGSAEAFF.

The rearrangement uses TRBV6-5 and TRBJ1-1; no firm D call. Germline CDR1 MNHEY, CDR2 SVGAGI. V shed 6 bases and J shed 4 bases, with 15 bases lying between them. CDR3 length: 14 residues. CDR3 bases: TGTGCCAGCAGCCCCGGCCGTCTGGGCACTGAAGCTTTCTTT. The encoded protein is CASSPGRLGTEAFF.

The rearrangement uses TRBV9 and TRBJ1-3; D possibly corresponds to TRBD1 (5 bases). Trimming stripped 0 bases from V and 3 bases from J, with 16 bases between. Germline CDR1 reads SGDLS; CDR2 reads YYNGEE. This CDR3 has 17 residues. CDR3 protein: CASSVAGGATFGNTIYF. The CDR3 coding sequence is TGTGCCAGCAGCGTAGCTGGTGGGGCGACCTTTGGAAACACCATATATTTT.

The J gene is TRBJ1-2, the V gene TRBV14; D not resolved. Trimming took off 4 bases at V and 5 bases at J, with 14 bases between the two ends. Germline CDR1 and CDR2: SGHDN and FVKESK. The CDR3 loop spans 14 amino acids. This CDR3 reads CASSPLGPYYGYTF. The CDR3 DNA reads as TGTGCCAGCAGCCCGCTAGGGCCCTATTATGGCTACACCTTC.

J is TRBJ2-5 and V is TRBV19, with a weak D call TRBD2 (5 bases). The germline CDR1 and CDR2 sequences are LNHDA and SQIVND (reference sequence). The CDR3 length is 15 residues. Trimming stripped 5 bases from V and 2 bases from J, with 15 bases between. CDR3 sequence: CASSARGWRQETQYF. CDR3 coding DNA: TGTGCCAGTAGTGCTCGAGGGTGGAGGCAAGAGACCCAGTACTTC.

The chain's CDR3 is CASSAGTLNNQPQHF. CDR3 DNA sequence: TGTGCCAGCAGTGCCGGGACTCTAAACAATCAGCCCCAGCATTTT. The rearrangement links TRBV2 to TRBJ1-5; weak D call: TRBD1 (5 bases). CDR1 SNHLY and CDR2 FYNNEI come from the germline V gene. The CDR3 covers 15 residues. V gave up 4 bases and J gave up 3 bases, with 13 bases separating them.

J is TRBJ1-2 and V is TRBV20-1, with TRBD1 as a possible D gene (5 bases). Deletions cut 7 bases from V and 6 bases from J, with 12 bases between. CDR3 length equals 11 residues. Per the germline V gene, CDR1 is DFQATT and CDR2 is SNEGSKA (reference sequence). The CDR3 spells CSGQLGDGYTF. CDR3 DNA: TGCAGTGGACAGTTAGGTGATGGCTACACCTTC.